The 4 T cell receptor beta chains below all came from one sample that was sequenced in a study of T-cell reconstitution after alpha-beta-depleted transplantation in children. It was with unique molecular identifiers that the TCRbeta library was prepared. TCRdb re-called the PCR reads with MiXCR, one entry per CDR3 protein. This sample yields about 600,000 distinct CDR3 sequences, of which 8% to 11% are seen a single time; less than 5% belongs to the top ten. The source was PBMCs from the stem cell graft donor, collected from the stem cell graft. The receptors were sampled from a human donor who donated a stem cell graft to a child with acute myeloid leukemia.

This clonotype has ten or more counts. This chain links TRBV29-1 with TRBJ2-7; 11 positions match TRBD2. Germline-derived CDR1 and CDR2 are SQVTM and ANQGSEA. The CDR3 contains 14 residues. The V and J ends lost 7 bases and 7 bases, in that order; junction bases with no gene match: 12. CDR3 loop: CSATDGTSGYEQYF. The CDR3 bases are TGCAGCGCGACAGACGGGACTAGCGGATATGAGCAGTACTTC.

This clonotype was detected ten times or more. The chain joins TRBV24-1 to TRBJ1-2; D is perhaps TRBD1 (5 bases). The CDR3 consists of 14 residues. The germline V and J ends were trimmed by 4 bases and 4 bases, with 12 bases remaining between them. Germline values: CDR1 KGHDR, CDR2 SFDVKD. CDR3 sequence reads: CATSDGPGIYGYTF. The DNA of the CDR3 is TGTGCCACCAGTGACGGACCAGGGATCTATGGCTACACCTTC.

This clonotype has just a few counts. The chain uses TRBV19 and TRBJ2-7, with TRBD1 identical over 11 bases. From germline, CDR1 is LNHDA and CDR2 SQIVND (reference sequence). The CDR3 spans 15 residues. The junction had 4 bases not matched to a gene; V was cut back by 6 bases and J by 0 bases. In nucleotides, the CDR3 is TGTGCCAGTAGCGGACAGGGGGCGAGCTCCTACGAGCAGTACTTC. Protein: CASSGQGASSYEQYF.

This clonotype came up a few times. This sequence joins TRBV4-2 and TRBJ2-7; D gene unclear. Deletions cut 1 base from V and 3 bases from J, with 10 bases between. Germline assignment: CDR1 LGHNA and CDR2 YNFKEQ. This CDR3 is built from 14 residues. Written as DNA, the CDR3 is TGTGCCAGCAGCCAAGGTAAAGGAATCTACGAGCAGTACTTC. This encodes CASSQGKGIYEQYF.